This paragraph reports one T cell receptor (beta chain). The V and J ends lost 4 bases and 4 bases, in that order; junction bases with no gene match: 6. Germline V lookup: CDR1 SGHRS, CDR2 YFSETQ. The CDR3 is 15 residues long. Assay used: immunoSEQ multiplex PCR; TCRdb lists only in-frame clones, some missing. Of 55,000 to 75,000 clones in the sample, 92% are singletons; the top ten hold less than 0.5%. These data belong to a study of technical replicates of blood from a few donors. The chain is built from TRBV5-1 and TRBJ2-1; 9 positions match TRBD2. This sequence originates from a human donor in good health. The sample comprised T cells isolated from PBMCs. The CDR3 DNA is TGCGCCAGCAGCACGGGACTAGCTCTGTACAATGAGCAGTTCTTC. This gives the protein CASSTGLALYNEQFF.